Reported below is one T cell receptor beta chain. What it binds is unknown. These data belong to a study of beta chain features in type 1 diabetes. Study-level results: In the patient group, naive, central memory and Treg TCRB repertoires seemed more alike than in the healthy donor group.

The study reverse transcribed the entire isolated RNA, so it sequenced expressed TCRB transcripts. The table came from immunoSEQ multiplex PCR; TCRdb's copy has only in-frame clones and leaves some out. The data contain about 240,000 clones, 25% to 30% of them singletons. Trimming pared 5 bases from V and 8 bases from J, leaving 21 bases between. This CDR3 region has 15 residues. Germline loops: CDR1 MNHEY, CDR2 SMNVEV (reference sequence). Specimen: central memory CD4+ T cells from blood. This clonotype was sampled from a man aged 30 to 39 in good health. This sequence joins TRBV27 and TRBJ1-2, with TRBD1 as a possible D gene (5 bases). The CDR3 here is CASSPMAGTLGGYTF. The CDR3 DNA follows: TGTGCCAGCAGTCCCATGGCAGGGACCCTCGGGGGCTACACCTTC.